This note documents a single T cell receptor (beta chain) sequence. CDR3 length: 14 residues. V lost 3 bases and J lost 5, with 10 bases in between. Looked up from germline, CDR1 is SEHNR and CDR2 is FQNEAQ (reference sequence). The sample originates from a study of CDR3 diversity in severe acne. TCRdb passed the PCR reads through MiXCR, listing each CDR3 protein once. Counted here are about 86,000 distinct CDR3 sequences, 45% to 55% occurring once; the ten biggest clones make up more than 13%. The sequencing input was blood. This TCR was sampled from a male donor in good health, without acne. The J gene is TRBJ1-4, the V gene TRBV7-9; D might be TRBD1 (5 bases). CDR3 sequence: CASSFGGENEKLFF. CDR3 sequence (DNA): TGTGCCAGCAGCTTCGGGGGAGAGAATGAAAAACTGTTTTTT.